These T cell receptor beta chains were read from a single sample in a study of cytomegalovirus exposure and HLA in healthy donors. Here immunoSEQ multiplex PCR was the method, and the copy in TCRdb shows in-frame clones only, minus some. In all, the sample yields about 130,000 clones. Sequencing was performed on PBMCs. These receptors came from a man younger than 30 in good health and CMV-seronegative. The conserved cysteine and the conserved F or W are not part of the CDR3 here.

TRBJ1-5 TRBV28 ASSRRGGLHQPQH
TRBJ2-3 TRBV28 ASSLAGGTDTQY
TRBJ2-3 TRBV19 ASSIVEDTQY
TRBJ1-2 TRBV28 ASSFVEEHYGYT
TRBJ1-2 TRBV30 AWSWEAVRGYT
TRBJ2-3 TRBV14 ASSQIAGFTDTQY
TRBJ1-6 TRBV11-1 ASSTRDSANSPLH
TRBJ1-1 TRBV5-1 ASSLTVMNTEAF
TRBJ1-5 TRBV5-6 ASSLGTGYYQPQH
TRBJ2-1 TRBV10-3 AISEQRGTRLYNEQF
TRBJ2-5 TRBV7-6 ASSRREAGVGEETQY
TRBJ2-1 TRBV4-2 ASSQDRGGEQF
TRBJ1-5 TRBV9 ASSVGGRDGNQPQH